This paragraph covers one TCR beta chain sequence. Its antigen is as yet unknown. Definite or probable Susac syndrome was diagnosed using recently defined diagnostic criteria. Germline loops: CDR1 DFQATT, CDR2 SNEGSKA (reference sequence). V lost 2 bases, J lost 7 bases, and 6 bases stayed unmatched. This CDR3 region has 14 residues. This record belongs to a study of CD8 T cells in Susac syndrome. About the research overall: Intravenous immunoglobulin alone or corticosteroids were being given to patients with Susac syndrome at blood draw, unless they were therapy-naive.

General study results and limits: That the number of individuals in its TCR sequencing and HLA analysis was relatively small was acknowledged by the study.

RNA totalling about 0.5 to 1 ug underwent reverse transcription with random hexamers. The method of amplification for TCR beta CDR3 was immunoSEQ multiplex PCR, covering 54 Vbeta and 13 Jbeta. TCRdb redid the calling of the immunoSEQ multiplex PCR reads with MiXCR, one entry per CDR3 protein. The sample yields under 200,000 distinct CDR3 sequences, 85% to 95% seen once. Sequenced input: CD4+ T cells from PBMCs. The TCR was taken from a human donor with Susac syndrome. This sequence joins TRBV20-1 and TRBJ2-1, with 9 bases that match TRBD2. This CDR3 is CSARHSGGMNEQFF. The DNA of the CDR3 is TGCAGTGCTAGACACAGCGGGGGGATGAATGAGCAGTTCTTC.